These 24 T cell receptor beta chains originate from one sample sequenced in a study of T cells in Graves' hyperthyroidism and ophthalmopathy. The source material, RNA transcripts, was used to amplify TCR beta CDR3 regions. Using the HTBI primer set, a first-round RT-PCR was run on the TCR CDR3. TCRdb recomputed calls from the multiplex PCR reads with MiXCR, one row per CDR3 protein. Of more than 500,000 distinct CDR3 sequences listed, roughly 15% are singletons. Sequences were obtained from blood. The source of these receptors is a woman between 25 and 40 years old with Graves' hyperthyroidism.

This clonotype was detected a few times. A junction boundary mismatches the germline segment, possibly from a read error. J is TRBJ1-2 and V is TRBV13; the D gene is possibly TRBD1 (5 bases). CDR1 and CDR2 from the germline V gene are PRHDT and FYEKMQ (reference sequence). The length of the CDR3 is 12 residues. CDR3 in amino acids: CASSSDSYDYTF. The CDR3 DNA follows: TGTGCCAGCAGCTCCGACAGTTATGACTACACCTTC.

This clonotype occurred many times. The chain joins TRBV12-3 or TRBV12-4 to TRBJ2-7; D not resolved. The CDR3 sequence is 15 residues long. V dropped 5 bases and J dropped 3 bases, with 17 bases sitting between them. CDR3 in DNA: TGTGCCAGCAGTGACACAGAAGGCCACTACTACGAGCAGTACTTC. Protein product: CASSDTEGHYYEQYF.

In DNA form, the CDR3 reads TGTGCCAGTAGTGCCCGAAGCGGGATTCGGTACAATGAGCAGTTCTTC. Amino acids: CASSARSGIRYNEQFF. This chain uses TRBV19 with TRBJ2-1; 7 bases agree with TRBD2. The CDR3 is made up of 16 amino acids. V lost 5 bases to trimming and J lost 4 bases; unmatched junction nucleotides: 11. Germline-derived CDR1 and CDR2 are LNHDA and SQIVND (reference sequence).

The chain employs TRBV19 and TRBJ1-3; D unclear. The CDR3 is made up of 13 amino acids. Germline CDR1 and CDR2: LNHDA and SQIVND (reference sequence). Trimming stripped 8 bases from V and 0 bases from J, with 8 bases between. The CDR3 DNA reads TGTGCCAGTGGATTTTACTCTGGAAACACCATATATTTT. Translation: CASGFYSGNTIYF.

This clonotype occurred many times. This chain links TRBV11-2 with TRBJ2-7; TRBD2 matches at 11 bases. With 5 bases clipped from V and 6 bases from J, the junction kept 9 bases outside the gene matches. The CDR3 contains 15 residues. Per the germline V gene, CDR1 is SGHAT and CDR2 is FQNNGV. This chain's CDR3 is CASSGLAGGLSEQYF. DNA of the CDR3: TGTGCCAGCAGCGGGCTAGCGGGAGGTCTGAGCGAGCAGTACTTC. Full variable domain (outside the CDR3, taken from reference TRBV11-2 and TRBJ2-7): EAGVAQSPRYKIIEKRQSVAFWCNPISGHATLYWYQQILGQGPKLLIQFQNNGVVDDSQLPKDRFSAERLKGVDSTLKIQPAKLEDSAVYLCASSGLAGGLSEQYFGPGTRLTVT.

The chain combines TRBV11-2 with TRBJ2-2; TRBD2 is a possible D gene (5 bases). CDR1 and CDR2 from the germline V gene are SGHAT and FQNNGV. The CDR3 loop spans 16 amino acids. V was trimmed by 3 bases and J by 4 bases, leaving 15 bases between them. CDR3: CASSFRGSGFTGELFF. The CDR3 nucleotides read TGTGCCAGCAGCTTTCGGGGTTCGGGTTTCACCGGGGAGCTGTTTTTT.

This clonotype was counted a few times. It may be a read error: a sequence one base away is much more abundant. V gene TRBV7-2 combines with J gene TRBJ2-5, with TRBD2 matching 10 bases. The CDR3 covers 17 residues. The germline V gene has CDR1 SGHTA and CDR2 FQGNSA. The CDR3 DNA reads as TGTGCCAGCAGCTTAGAGAGGACTAGCGGCCTCCAAGGGACCCAGTACTTC. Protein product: CASSLERTSGLQGTQYF.

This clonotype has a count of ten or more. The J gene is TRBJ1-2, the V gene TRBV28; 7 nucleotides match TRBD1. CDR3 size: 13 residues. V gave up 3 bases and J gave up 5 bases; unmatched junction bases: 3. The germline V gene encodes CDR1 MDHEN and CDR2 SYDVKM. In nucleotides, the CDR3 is TGTGCCAGCAGTTTTCAGGGGGATTATGGCTACACCTTC. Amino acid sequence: CASSFQGDYGYTF.

The CDR3 nucleotides read TGTGCCAGCAGTAAGGGCAGCGGGGCTTACGAGCAGTACTTC. Amino acid sequence: CASSKGSGAYEQYF. V usage is TRBV28 and J usage is TRBJ2-7, with TRBD2 matching 7 bases. The CDR3 loop spans 14 amino acids. Trimming took 5 bases from V and 4 from J; bases not matched to a gene: 8. From germline, CDR1 is MDHEN and CDR2 SYDVKM.

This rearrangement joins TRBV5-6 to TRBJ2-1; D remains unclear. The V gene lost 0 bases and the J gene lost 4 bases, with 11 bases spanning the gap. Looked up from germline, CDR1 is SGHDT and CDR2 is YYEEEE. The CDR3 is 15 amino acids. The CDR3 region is CASSLDPGRYNEQFF. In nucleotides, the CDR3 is TGTGCCAGCAGCTTGGACCCAGGAAGGTACAATGAGCAGTTCTTC. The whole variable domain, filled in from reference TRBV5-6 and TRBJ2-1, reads DAGVTQSPTHLIKTRGQQVTLRCSPKSGHDTVSWYQQALGQGPQFIFQYYEEEERQRGNFPDRFSGHQFPNYSSELNVNALLLGDSALYLCASSLDPGRYNEQFFGPGTRLTVL.

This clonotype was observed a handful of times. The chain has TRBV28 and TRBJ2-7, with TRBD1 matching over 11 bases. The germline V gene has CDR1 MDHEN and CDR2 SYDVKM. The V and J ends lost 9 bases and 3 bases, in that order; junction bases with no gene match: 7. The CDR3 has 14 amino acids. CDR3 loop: CASITGTGGYEQYF. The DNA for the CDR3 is TGTGCCAGTATAACCGGGACAGGGGGCTACGAGCAGTACTTC.

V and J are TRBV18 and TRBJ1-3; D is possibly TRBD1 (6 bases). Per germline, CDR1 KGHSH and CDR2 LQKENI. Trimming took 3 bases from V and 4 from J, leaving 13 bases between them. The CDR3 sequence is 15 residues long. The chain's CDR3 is CASSPPGAPGNTIYF. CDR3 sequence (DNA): TGTGCCAGCTCACCCCCAGGGGCTCCCGGAAACACCATATATTTT. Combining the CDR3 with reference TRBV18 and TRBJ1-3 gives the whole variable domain NAGVMQNPRHLVRRRGQEARLRCSPMKGHSHVYWYRQLPEEGLKFMVYLQKENIIDESGMPKERFSAEFPKEGPSILRIQQVVRGDSAAYFCASSPPGAPGNTIYFGEGSWLTVV.

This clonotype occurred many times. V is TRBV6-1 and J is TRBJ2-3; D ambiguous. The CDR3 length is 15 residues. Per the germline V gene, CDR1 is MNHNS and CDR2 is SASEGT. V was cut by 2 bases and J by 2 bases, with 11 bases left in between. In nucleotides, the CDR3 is TGTGCCAGCAGTGAACTCGCGTACGCCACAGATACGCAGTATTTT. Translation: CASSELAYATDTQYF.

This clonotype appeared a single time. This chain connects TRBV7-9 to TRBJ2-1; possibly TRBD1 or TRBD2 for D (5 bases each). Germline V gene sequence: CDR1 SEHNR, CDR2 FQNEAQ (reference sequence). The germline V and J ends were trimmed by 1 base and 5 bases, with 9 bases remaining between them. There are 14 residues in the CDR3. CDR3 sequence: CASSLVGTHNEQFF. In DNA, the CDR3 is TGTGCCAGCAGCTTAGTGGGGACCCACAATGAGCAGTTCTTC. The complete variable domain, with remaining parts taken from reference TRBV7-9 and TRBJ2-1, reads DTGVSQNPRHKITKRGQNVTFRCDPISEHNRLYWYRQTLGQGPEFLTYFQNEAQLEKSRLLSDRFSAERPKGSFSTLEIQRTEQGDSAMYLCASSLVGTHNEQFFGPGTRLTVL.

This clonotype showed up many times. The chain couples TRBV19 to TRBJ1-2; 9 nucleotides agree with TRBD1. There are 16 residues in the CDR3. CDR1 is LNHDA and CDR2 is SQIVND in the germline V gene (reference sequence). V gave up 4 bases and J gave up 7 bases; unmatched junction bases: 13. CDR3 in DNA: TGTGCCAGTAGTAAACTTAGCGGGACAGGGAGCGGTGGCTACACCTTC. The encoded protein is CASSKLSGTGSGGYTF.

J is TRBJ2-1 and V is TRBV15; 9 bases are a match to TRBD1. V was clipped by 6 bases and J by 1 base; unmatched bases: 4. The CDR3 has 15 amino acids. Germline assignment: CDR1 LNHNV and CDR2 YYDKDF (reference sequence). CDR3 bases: TGTGCCACCAGGTCGGACAGGGGTTCCTACAATGAGCAGTTCTTC. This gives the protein CATRSDRGSYNEQFF. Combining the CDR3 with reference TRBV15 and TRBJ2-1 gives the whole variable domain DAMVIQNPRYQVTQFGKPVTLSCSQTLNHNVMYWYQQKSSQAPKLLFHYYDKDFNNEADTPDNFQSRRPNTSFCFLDIRSPGLGDTAMYLCATRSDRGSYNEQFFGPGTRLTVL.

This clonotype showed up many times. CDR3 residues: CASLLGQGQGEQYF. In DNA, the CDR3 is TGTGCCAGCCTCCTAGGACAGGGGCAGGGCGAGCAGTACTTC. The chain combines TRBV18 with TRBJ2-7; the match to TRBD1 covers 9 bases. Germline V lookup: CDR1 KGHSH, CDR2 LQKENI. The J segment lost 6 bases and the V segment lost 8 bases, leaving 11 bases of the junction unmatched. This CDR3 contains 14 residues. The full variable domain, completed using reference TRBV18 and TRBJ2-7, is NAGVMQNPRHLVRRRGQEARLRCSPMKGHSHVYWYRQLPEEGLKFMVYLQKENIIDESGMPKERFSAEFPKEGPSILRIQQVVRGDSAAYFCASLLGQGQGEQYFGPGTRLTVT.

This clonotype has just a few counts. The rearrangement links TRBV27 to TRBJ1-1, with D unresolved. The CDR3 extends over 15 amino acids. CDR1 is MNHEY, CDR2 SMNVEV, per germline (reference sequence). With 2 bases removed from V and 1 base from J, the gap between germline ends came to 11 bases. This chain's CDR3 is CASSLSGWQNTEAFF. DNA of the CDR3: TGTGCCAGCAGTTTAAGTGGTTGGCAGAACACTGAAGCTTTCTTT.

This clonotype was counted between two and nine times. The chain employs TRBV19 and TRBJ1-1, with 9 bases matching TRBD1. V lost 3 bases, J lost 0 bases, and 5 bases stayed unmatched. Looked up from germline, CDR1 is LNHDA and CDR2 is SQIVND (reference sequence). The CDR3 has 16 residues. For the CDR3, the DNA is TGTGCCAGTAGTATCGGGACAGGGTTGATGAACACTGAAGCTTTCTTT. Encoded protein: CASSIGTGLMNTEAFF.

The CDR3 DNA follows: TGTGCCAGCACTACCGGGACAGTATACTACGAGCAGTACTTC. Amino acid sequence: CASTTGTVYYEQYF. The chain links TRBV12-3 or TRBV12-4 to TRBJ2-7; 7 bases line up with TRBD1. The CDR3 extends over 14 amino acids. The junction had 9 bases not matched to a gene; V was cut back by 7 bases and J by 3 bases.

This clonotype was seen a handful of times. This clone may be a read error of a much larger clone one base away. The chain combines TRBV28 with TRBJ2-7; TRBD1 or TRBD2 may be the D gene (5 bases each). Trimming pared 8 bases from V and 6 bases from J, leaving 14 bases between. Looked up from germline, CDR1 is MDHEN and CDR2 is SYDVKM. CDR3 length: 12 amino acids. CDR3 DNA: TGTGCCAGCGCCAATGAGAGGGGCGAGCAGTACTTC. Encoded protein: CASANERGEQYF. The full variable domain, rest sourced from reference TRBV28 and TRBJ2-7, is DVKVTQSSRYLVKRTGEKVFLECVQDMDHENMFWYRQDPGLGLRLIYFSYDVKMKEKGDIPEGYSVSREKKERFSLILESASTNQTSMYLCASANERGEQYFGPGTRLTVT.

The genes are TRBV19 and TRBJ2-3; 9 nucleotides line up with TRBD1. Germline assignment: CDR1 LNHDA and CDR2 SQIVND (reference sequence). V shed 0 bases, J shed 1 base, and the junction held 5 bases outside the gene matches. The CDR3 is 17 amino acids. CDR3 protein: CASSIDPGDRGTDTQYF. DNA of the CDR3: TGTGCCAGTAGTATAGATCCCGGGGACAGGGGCACAGATACGCAGTATTTT. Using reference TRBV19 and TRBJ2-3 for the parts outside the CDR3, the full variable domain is DGGITQSPKYLFRKEGQNVTLSCEQNLNHDAMYWYRQDPGQGLRLIYYSQIVNDFQKGDIAEGYSVSREKKESFPLTVTSAQKNPTAFYLCASSIDPGDRGTDTQYFGPGTRLTVL.

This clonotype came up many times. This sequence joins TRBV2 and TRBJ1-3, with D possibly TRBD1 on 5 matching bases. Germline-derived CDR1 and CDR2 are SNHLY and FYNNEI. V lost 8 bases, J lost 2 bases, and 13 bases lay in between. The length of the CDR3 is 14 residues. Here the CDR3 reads CASLRGTAGNTIYF. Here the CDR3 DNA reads TGTGCCAGCTTGAGGGGCACGGCTGGAAACACCATATATTTT.

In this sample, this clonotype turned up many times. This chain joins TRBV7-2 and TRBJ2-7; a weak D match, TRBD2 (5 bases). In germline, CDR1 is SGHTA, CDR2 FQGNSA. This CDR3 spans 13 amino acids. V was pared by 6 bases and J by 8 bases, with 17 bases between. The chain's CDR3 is CASRPGGSTQQYF. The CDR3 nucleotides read TGTGCCAGCAGACCTGGTGGGAGCACGCAGCAGTACTTC.